Each of the 27 T cell receptor beta chains below was sequenced from the same sample in a study of blood T cell repertoires in COVID-19. Produced via immunoSEQ multiplex PCR; TCRdb's table is partial and in-frame only. The repertoire has a few hundred thousand clones, about 89% of them found once; the top ten carry roughly 10%. Source material: peripheral blood. These receptors were obtained from a woman aged 25-40 years with COVID-19, enrolled during active disease.

V and J are TRBV20-1 and TRBJ2-7; D perhaps matches TRBD1 (6 bases). CDR3 length equals 14 residues. V dropped 3 bases and J dropped 2 bases, with 14 bases sitting between them. Germline CDR1 and CDR2: DFQATT and SNEGSKA (reference sequence). As DNA, the CDR3 is TGCAGTGCTAGTCTTCGGACAGAGCCCTACGAGCAGTACTTC. Translating gives CSASLRTEPYEQYF.

The genes are TRBV6-5 and TRBJ1-4, with D possibly TRBD1 on 5 matching bases. Germline CDR1 MNHEY, CDR2 SVGAGI. The CDR3 contains 12 residues. The V end lost 6 bases, the J end lost 9 bases, and 11 bases lay between the germline ends. The CDR3 is CASSPPGQKLFF. The CDR3 coding sequence is TGTGCCAGCAGCCCCCCAGGGCAAAAACTGTTTTTT.

This clone was picked up a small number of times. V is TRBV30 and J is TRBJ1-2; TRBD1 is a possible D gene (5 bases). The length of the CDR3 is 12 residues. Germline CDR1 reads GTSNPN; CDR2 reads SVGIG (reference sequence). V lost 4 bases, J lost 7 bases, and 13 bases lay in between. The CDR3 loop reads CAWMEGIGGYTF. DNA for the CDR3: TGTGCCTGGATGGAGGGGATCGGTGGCTACACCTTC. The full variable domain, rest sourced from reference TRBV30 and TRBJ1-2, is SQTIHQWPATLVQPVGSPLSLECTVEGTSNPNLYWYRQAAGRGLQLLFYSVGIGQISSEVPQNLSASRPQDRQFILSSKKLLLSDSGFYLCAWMEGIGGYTFGSGTRLTVV.

This sequence joins TRBV29-1 and TRBJ2-1, with D hard to call. The germline V gene encodes CDR1 SQVTM and CDR2 ANQGSEA. Trimming cost V 2 bases and J 6 bases, with 8 bases left between them. This CDR3 region has 12 residues. This CDR3 is CSVEMLVNEQFF. The CDR3 DNA follows: TGCAGCGTTGAAATGCTAGTCAATGAGCAGTTCTTC.

The gene calls are TRBV5-1 and TRBJ1-1; the match to TRBD1 covers 8 bases. Germline CDR1 SGHRS, CDR2 YFSETQ. V lost 2 bases and J lost 1; bases outside the gene matches: 4. There are 15 residues in the CDR3. Here the CDR3 reads CASSFRDRRNTEAFF. CDR3 bases: TGCGCCAGCAGCTTCCGGGACAGGAGGAACACTGAAGCTTTCTTT.

The CDR3 bases are TGTGCCAGCAGACTAAGACAGGGAAGGCAGCCCCAGCATTTT. It encodes CASRLRQGRQPQHF. V is TRBV28 and J is TRBJ1-5, with 7 bases matching TRBD1. The CDR3 runs to 14 residues. Germline values: CDR1 MDHEN, CDR2 SYDVKM. Unmatched junction bases numbered 9, after V lost 6 bases and J lost 7 bases.

V usage is TRBV30 and J usage is TRBJ1-3; 8 bases fit TRBD1. The length of the CDR3 is 14 residues. V lost 5 bases, J lost 3 bases, and 6 bases stayed unmatched. CDR1 is GTSNPN, CDR2 SVGIG, per germline (reference sequence). The CDR3 sequence: CAWLMTGDGNTIYF. For the CDR3, the DNA is TGTGCCTGGTTAATGACAGGGGATGGAAACACCATATATTTT.

The V and J genes are TRBV20-1 and TRBJ2-7, with a tentative D call TRBD1 (5 bases). Germline loops: CDR1 DFQATT, CDR2 SNEGSKA (reference sequence). The CDR3 has 11 amino acids. CDR3 DNA: TGCAGCCCTCAACAGGCTGCCGAGCAGTACTTC. Translation gives CSPQQAAEQYF.

The chain has TRBV4-1 and TRBJ2-1; TRBD2 aligns across 7 bases. This CDR3 has 13 amino acids. Per the germline V gene, CDR1 is MGHRA and CDR2 is YSYEKL. V was pared by 5 bases and J by 4 bases, with 2 bases of the junction left unmatched. The CDR3 DNA is TGCGCCAGCAGCAGGACTAGATACAATGAGCAGTTCTTC. Its protein product is CASSRTRYNEQFF.

This rearrangement joins TRBV19 to TRBJ1-2; TRBD1 is a possible D gene (5 bases). The CDR3 runs to 14 residues. Germline V gene sequence: CDR1 LNHDA, CDR2 SQIVND (reference sequence). With 6 bases removed from V and 3 bases from J, the gap between germline ends came to 14 bases. CDR3 loop: CASRRGGNDYGYTF. CDR3 bases: TGTGCCAGTAGAAGGGGAGGGAATGACTATGGCTACACCTTC.

The genes are TRBV21-1 and TRBJ2-2; the table's D call TRBD1 went unverified against the DNA. TRBV21-1 is assigned pseudogene status. There are 15 residues in the CDR3. CDR3 coding DNA: TGTGCCAGCACCCTCGGGACAGGGCTGACCGGGGAGCTGTTTTTT. This translates into CASTLGTGLTGELFF.

V and J are TRBV7-2 and TRBJ2-3, with D maybe TRBD2 (6 bases). Trimming removed 2 bases at V and 5 bases at J, with 11 bases between. Germline loops: CDR1 SGHTA, CDR2 FQGNSA. The CDR3 sequence is 14 residues long. As DNA, the CDR3 is TGTGCCAGCAGCTTAAAATGGGGGGAAGATACGCAGTATTTT. Translated: CASSLKWGEDTQYF.

This clone was picked up one time. CDR3 protein: CASSGGQGVYEQYF. DNA for the CDR3: TGTGCCAGCAGTGGGGGTCAGGGGGTCTACGAGCAGTACTTC. The rearrangement uses TRBV2 and TRBJ2-7; 7 bases agree with TRBD1. The CDR3 length is 14 residues. The trim removed 4 bases at V and 3 bases at J, leaving 6 bases unmatched. In germline, CDR1 is SNHLY, CDR2 FYNNEI. Supplemented by reference TRBV2 and TRBJ2-7, the full variable domain reads EPEVTQTPSHQVTQMGQEVILRCVPISNHLYFYWYRQILGQKVEFLVSFYNNEISEKSEIFDDQFSVERPDGSNFTLKIRSTKLEDSAMYFCASSGGQGVYEQYFGPGTRLTVT.

This chain links TRBV6-6 with TRBJ2-1; D is unresolved. CDR3 size: 12 residues. Trimming pared 6 bases from V and 10 bases from J, leaving 13 bases between. Germline assignment: CDR1 MNHNY and CDR2 SVGAGI (reference sequence). CDR3 DNA sequence: TGTGCCAGCAGCTCGAGCCTTTTGGAGCAGTTCTTC. Translated: CASSSSLLEQFF.

This clone was detected once. The rearrangement links TRBV24-1 to TRBJ1-2; TRBD1 aligns across 9 bases. CDR3 length: 18 residues. With 4 bases clipped from V and 4 bases from J, the junction kept 15 bases outside the gene matches. Looked up from germline, CDR1 is KGHDR and CDR2 is SFDVKD. The DNA for the CDR3 is TGTGCCACCAGTGACGGGGGACAGGGCGTGCCCCTCGCCTATGGCTACACCTTC. Amino acid sequence: CATSDGGQGVPLAYGYTF.

The chain couples TRBV5-6 to TRBJ1-5; a weak D match, TRBD1 (6 bases). The CDR3 contains 19 residues. CDR1 is SGHDT and CDR2 is YYEEEE in the germline V gene. V lost 1 base, J lost 1 base, and 21 bases lay in between. CDR3 region: CASSLTAAQGYMSNQPQHF. In DNA, the CDR3 is TGTGCCAGCAGCTTGACCGCCGCACAGGGCTATATGAGCAATCAGCCCCAGCATTTT. The whole variable domain, remainder taken from reference TRBV5-6 and TRBJ1-5, is DAGVTQSPTHLIKTRGQQVTLRCSPKSGHDTVSWYQQALGQGPQFIFQYYEEEERQRGNFPDRFSGHQFPNYSSELNVNALLLGDSALYLCASSLTAAQGYMSNQPQHFGDGTRLSIL.

The DNA for the CDR3 is TGCAGCGTCAGGGGGACCTACGAGCAGTACTTC. Residues: CSVRGTYEQYF. V and J are TRBV29-1 and TRBJ2-7, with 7 positions matching TRBD1. The CDR3 is 11 residues long. CDR1 SQVTM and CDR2 ANQGSEA come from the germline V gene. The junction had 1 base not matched to a gene; V was cut back by 6 bases and J by 2 bases.

The chain employs TRBV9 and TRBJ2-2; 7 bases line up with TRBD1. Germline CDR1 reads SGDLS; CDR2 reads YYNGEE. Trimming cost V 6 bases and J 2 bases; bases outside gene matches: 7. The CDR3 covers 15 residues. CDR3 amino acids: CASKGTVTNTGELFF. Written as DNA, the CDR3 is TGTGCCAGCAAAGGGACAGTTACTAACACCGGGGAGCTGTTTTTT.

This clone has more than one count but fewer than ten. The chain recombines TRBV28 with TRBJ1-5; possible D gene TRBD1, 6 bases. Trimming left V 3 bases short and J 6 bases short, with 12 bases between. CDR3 size: 14 residues. Germline CDR1 and CDR2: MDHEN and SYDVKM. CDR3 in DNA: TGTGCCAGCAGTTTTCGGGGGGCGGGTCAGCCCCAGCATTTT. Residues: CASSFRGAGQPQHF.

The chain links TRBV3-1 (or the pseudogene TRBV3-2) to TRBJ2-5, with D perhaps TRBD2 (6 bases). The germline V gene encodes CDR1 LGHDT and CDR2 YNNKEL (reference sequence). The CDR3 consists of 16 residues. V was cut by 0 bases and J by 2 bases, with 13 bases left in between. The CDR3, as DNA: TGTGCCAGCAGCCAAGAAGGGAGACGGGGGCAAGAGACCCAGTACTTC. As protein: CASSQEGRRGQETQYF.

The chain has TRBV6-5 and TRBJ1-3; 9 bases are shared with TRBD1. CDR3 length: 15 amino acids. The V gene's germline CDR1 is MNHEY and CDR2 SVGAGI. V was clipped by 2 bases and J by 4 bases; unmatched bases: 3. The CDR3 DNA reads as TGTGCCAGCAGTTACGGACAGGGGCCAGGAAACACCATATATTTT. Encoded protein: CASSYGQGPGNTIYF.

CDR3 coding DNA: TGTGCCAGCAGCGGCGCGACCAGGGAGACCCAGTACTTC. Translated: CASSGATRETQYF. The rearrangement uses TRBV6-5 and TRBJ2-5; D ambiguous. V lost 6 bases, J lost 5 bases, and 13 bases lay in between. The V gene's germline CDR1 is MNHEY and CDR2 SVGAGI. The CDR3 contains 13 residues.

This clone has more than one count but fewer than ten. The chain carries TRBV18 and TRBJ1-5, with 8 bases matching TRBD1. Germline loops: CDR1 KGHSH, CDR2 LQKENI. The trim removed 3 bases at V and 4 bases at J, leaving 5 bases unmatched. CDR3 length equals 15 residues. CDR3 sequence (DNA): TGTGCCAGCTCACCTGGGACAGGCTTTAATCAGCCCCAGCATTTT. It codes for CASSPGTGFNQPQHF.

The chain couples TRBV6-2 or TRBV6-3 to TRBJ2-7; 9 bases align to TRBD1. This CDR3 has 16 residues. Germline-derived CDR1 and CDR2 are MNHEY and SVGEGT. V gave up 5 bases and J gave up 3 bases; unmatched junction bases: 11. The CDR3 nucleotides are TGTGCCAGCAGTCGCGGACAGGGGTGGAAAGACTACGAGCAGTACTTC. Translation: CASSRGQGWKDYEQYF.

The V gene is TRBV5-1, the J gene TRBJ1-4, with 7 nucleotides matching TRBD1. The CDR3 has 15 amino acids. The germline CDR1 and CDR2 sequences are SGHRS and YFSETQ. Germline trimming cut 1 base from V and 4 bases from J; bases unmatched to any gene: 4. The CDR3 region is CASSLTGTDNEKLFF. The CDR3 DNA reads as TGCGCCAGCAGCTTGACAGGGACAGATAATGAAAAACTGTTTTTT.

The J gene is TRBJ2-5, the V gene TRBV25-1, with a weak D call TRBD1 (5 bases). Per the germline V gene, CDR1 is MGHDK and CDR2 is SYGVNS. The CDR3 totals 13 residues. The V gene lost 4 bases and the J gene lost 0 bases, with 6 bases spanning the gap. In DNA form, the CDR3 reads TGTGCCAGCAGTGGACAGTACCAAGAGACCCAGTACTTC. Residues: CASSGQYQETQYF. Combining the CDR3 with reference TRBV25-1 and TRBJ2-5 gives the whole variable domain EADIYQTPRYLVIGTGKKITLECSQTMGHDKMYWYQQDPGMELHLIHYSYGVNSTEKGDLSSESTVSRIRTEHFPLTLESARPSHTSQYLCASSGQYQETQYFGPGTRLLVL.

The chain joins TRBV15 to TRBJ2-7; 8 bases are shared with TRBD1. The CDR3 consists of 15 residues. V trimming: 1 base; J trimming: 2 bases; junction bases outside the gene matches: 4. The germline V gene encodes CDR1 LNHNV and CDR2 YYDKDF (reference sequence). The CDR3 is CATSRGTGTAYEQYF. CDR3 DNA: TGTGCCACCAGCAGAGGGACAGGGACGGCCTACGAGCAGTACTTC.